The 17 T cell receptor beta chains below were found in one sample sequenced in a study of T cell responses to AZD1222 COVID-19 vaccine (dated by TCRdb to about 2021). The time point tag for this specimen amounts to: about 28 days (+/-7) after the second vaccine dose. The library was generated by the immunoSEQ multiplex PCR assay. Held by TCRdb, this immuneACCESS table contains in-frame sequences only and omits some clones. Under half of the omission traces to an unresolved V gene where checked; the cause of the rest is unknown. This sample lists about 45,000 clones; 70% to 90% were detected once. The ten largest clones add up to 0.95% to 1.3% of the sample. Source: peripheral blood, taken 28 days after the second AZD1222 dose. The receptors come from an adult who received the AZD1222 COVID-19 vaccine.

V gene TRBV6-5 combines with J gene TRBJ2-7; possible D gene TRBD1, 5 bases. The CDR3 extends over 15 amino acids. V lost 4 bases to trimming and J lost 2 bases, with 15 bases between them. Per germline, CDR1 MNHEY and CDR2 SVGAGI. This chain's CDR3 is CASSWTADRTYEQYF. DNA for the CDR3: TGTGCCAGCAGTTGGACGGCAGACAGAACCTACGAGCAGTACTTC.

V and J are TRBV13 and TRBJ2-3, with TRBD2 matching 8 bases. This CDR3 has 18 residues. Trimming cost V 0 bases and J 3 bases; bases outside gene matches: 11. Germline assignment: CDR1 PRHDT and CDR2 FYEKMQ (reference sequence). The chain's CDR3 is CASSLGLRGGRITDTQYF. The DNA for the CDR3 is TGTGCCAGCAGCTTAGGCCTGCGAGGCGGGAGGATTACAGATACGCAGTATTTT.

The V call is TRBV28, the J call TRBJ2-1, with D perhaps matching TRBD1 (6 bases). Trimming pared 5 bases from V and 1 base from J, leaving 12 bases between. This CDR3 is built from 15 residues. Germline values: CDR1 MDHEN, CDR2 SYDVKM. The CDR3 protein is CASSRTGISYNEQFF. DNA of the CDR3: TGTGCCAGCAGTCGAACAGGGATTTCCTACAATGAGCAGTTCTTC.

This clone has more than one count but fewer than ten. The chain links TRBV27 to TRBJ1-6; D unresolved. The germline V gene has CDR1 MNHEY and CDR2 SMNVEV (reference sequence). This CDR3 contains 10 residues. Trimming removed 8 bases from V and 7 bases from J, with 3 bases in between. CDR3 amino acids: CASPNSPLHF. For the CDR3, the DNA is TGTGCCAGCCCCAATTCACCCCTCCACTTT.

The CDR3 DNA follows: TGTGCCAGTAGTATAGTGGATGGGAGAGGGAAGTTCTTC. Protein product: CASSIVDGRGKFF. The V gene is TRBV19, the J gene TRBJ2-1, with a possible D match to TRBD2 (5 bases). Germline assignment: CDR1 LNHDA and CDR2 SQIVND (reference sequence). Trimming shortened V by 1 base and J by 14 bases, and 15 bases separated the two germline ends. The CDR3 runs to 13 residues.

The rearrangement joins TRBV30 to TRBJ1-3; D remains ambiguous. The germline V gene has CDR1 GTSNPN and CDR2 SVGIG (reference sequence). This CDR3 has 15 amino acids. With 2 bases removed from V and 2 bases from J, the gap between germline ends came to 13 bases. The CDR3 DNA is TGTGCCTGGAGTACGATGCGGGGTCCTGGAAACACCATATATTTT. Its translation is CAWSTMRGPGNTIYF.

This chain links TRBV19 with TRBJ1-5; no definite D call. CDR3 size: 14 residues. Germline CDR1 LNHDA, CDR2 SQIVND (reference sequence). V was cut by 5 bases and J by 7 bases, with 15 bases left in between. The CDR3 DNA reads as TGTGCCAGTAGTCTAACCACGGCAGGACAGCCCCAGCATTTT. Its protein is CASSLTTAGQPQHF.

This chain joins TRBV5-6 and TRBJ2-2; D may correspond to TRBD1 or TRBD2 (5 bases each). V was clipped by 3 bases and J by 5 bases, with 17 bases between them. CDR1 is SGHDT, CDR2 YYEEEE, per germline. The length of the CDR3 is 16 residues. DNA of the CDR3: TGTGCCAGCAGCTCCGCCGTCCGGGGCAGGACCGGGGAGCTGTTTTTT. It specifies CASSSAVRGRTGELFF.

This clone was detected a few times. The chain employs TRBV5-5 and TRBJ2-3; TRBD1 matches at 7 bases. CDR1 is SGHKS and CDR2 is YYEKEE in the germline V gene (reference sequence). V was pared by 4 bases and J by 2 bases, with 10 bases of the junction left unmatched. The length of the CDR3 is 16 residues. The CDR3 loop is CASSPLTGSPTDTQYF. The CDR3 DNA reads TGTGCCAGCAGCCCATTGACAGGGTCCCCCACAGATACGCAGTATTTT.

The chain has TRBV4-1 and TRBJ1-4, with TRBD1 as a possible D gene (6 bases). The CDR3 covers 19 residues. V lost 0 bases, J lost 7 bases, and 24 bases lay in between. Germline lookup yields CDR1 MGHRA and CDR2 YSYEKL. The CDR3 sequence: CASSQDLSYAGVRGEKLFF. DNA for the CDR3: TGCGCCAGCAGCCAAGATCTTAGCTATGCAGGGGTCCGCGGTGAAAAACTGTTTTTT.

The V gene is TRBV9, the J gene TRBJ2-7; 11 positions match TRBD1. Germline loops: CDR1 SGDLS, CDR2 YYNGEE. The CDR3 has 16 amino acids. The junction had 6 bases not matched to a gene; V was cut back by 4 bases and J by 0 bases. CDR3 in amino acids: CASSPRGTGGSYEQYF. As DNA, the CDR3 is TGTGCCAGCAGCCCAAGAGGGACAGGGGGCTCCTACGAGCAGTACTTC.

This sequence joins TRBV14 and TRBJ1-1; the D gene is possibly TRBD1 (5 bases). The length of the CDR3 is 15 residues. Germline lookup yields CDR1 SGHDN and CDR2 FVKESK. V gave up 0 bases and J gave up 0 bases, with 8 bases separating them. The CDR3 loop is CASSQEGALNTEAFF. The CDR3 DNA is TGTGCCAGCAGCCAAGAAGGGGCCCTGAACACTGAAGCTTTCTTT. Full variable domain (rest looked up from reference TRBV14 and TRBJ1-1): EAGVTQFPSHSVIEKGQTVTLRCDPISGHDNLYWYRRVMGKEIKFLLHFVKESKQDESGMPNNRFLAERTGGTYSTLKVQPAELEDSGVYFCASSQEGALNTEAFFGQGTRLTVV.

In DNA form, the CDR3 reads TGTGCCATCCGAACTGAGGAAATGTGGACCGGGGAGCTGTTTTTT. Amino acids: CAIRTEEMWTGELFF. The chain has TRBV10-3 and TRBJ2-2; D uncertain. V dropped 8 bases and J dropped 5 bases, with 18 bases sitting between them. The CDR3 loop spans 15 amino acids. Germline CDR1 reads ENHRY; CDR2 reads SYGVKD.

CDR3 coding DNA: TGTGCCATCAGTTTGACATACAGCGGGCAACACGAGCAGTACTTC. This codes for CAISLTYSGQHEQYF. V is TRBV10-3 and J is TRBJ2-7, with D tentatively TRBD2 (6 bases). The CDR3 consists of 15 residues. The V end lost 5 bases, the J end lost 5 bases, and 19 bases lay between the germline ends. CDR1 and CDR2 from the germline V gene are ENHRY and SYGVKD.

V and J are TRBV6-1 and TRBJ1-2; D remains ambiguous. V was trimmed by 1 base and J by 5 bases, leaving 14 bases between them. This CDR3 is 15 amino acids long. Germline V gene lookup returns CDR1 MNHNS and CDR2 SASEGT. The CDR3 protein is CASSEGSGPGYGYTF. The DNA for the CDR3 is TGTGCCAGCAGTGAAGGTTCAGGCCCTGGGTATGGCTACACCTTC.

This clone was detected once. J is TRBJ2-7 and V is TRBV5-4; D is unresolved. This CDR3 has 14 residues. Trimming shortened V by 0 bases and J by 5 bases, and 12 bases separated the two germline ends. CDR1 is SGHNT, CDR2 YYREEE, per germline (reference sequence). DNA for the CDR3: TGTGCCAGCAGCTTGGGGGCAGACTGGGACGAGCAGTACTTC. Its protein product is CASSLGADWDEQYF.

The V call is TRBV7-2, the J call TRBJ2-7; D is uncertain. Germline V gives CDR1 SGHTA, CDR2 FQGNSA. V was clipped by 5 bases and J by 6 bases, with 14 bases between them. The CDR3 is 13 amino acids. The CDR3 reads CASSPHTASEQYF. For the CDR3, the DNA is TGTGCCAGCAGCCCTCATACGGCCTCCGAGCAGTACTTC.